A selection of T cell receptor beta chains follows, all from one sample in a study of cytomegalovirus exposure and HLA in healthy donors. TCRdb's copy holds only in-frame clones and misses some; the assay was immunoSEQ multiplex PCR. There are some 260,000 clones in the sample; about 90% occur only once, and approximately 3.1% lies in the top ten. Specimen: PBMCs. The receptors originated from a woman aged 25-40 years in good health and CMV-seronegative. CDR3s include the opening cysteine and the closing phenylalanine or tryptophan. D genes are given only for firm matches. The size field is filled for only some rows; it gives once, few, many or a size class.

>once|TRBD1|TRBV7-8
CASSTAQTGVGGYTF
>-|TRBD2|TRBV7-7
CASSPIAGPTGELFF
>few|TRBD2|TRBV19
CASSGRARFTGELFF
>-|TRBD1|TRBV2
CASSGGTGENTEAFF
>-|TRBD1|TRBV4-1
CASSQDPTGVLEQYF
>-|TRBD1|TRBV6-5
CASRRDSRQPQHF
>once|-|TRBV20-1
CSARLLYEQYF
>-|-|TRBV27
CASSSGGSSYNEQFF
>-|-|TRBV4-2
CASSQEPGYEQYF
>-|-|TRBV14
CASSQDITLATEAFF